This T cell receptor beta chain appears in the sequencing data of a study of CD8+ T cells in alopecia areata. Sorting separated CD4+ and CD8+ T cells out of PBMCs. The study, taken as a whole, reports: Patients shared TCRs less clearly than mice did, possibly owing to HLA. Affected lesional scalp, above all in alopecia totalis/universalis, was more clonal than normal scalp.

The authors extracted RNA and reverse transcribed it into cDNA as the sequencing template. Clones were read by immunoSEQ multiplex PCR, and TCRdb kept only the in-frame ones, dropping some. The table includes 200,000 to 250,000 clones, approximately 52% detected once. From germline, CDR1 is KGHSH and CDR2 LQKENI. Trimming pared 2 bases from V and 3 bases from J, leaving 7 bases between. The CDR3 is made up of 13 amino acids. A note on this clone: Its antigen is still unknown.

The chain combines TRBV18 with TRBJ1-1, with D maybe TRBD1 (5 bases). The sequence came from a human donor with alopecia areata. This sample comprised CD4+ T cells sorted from blood, obtained at week 0. The DNA of the CDR3 is TGTGCCAGCTCACCAGGGACCGACACTGAAGCTTTCTTT. Translated: CASSPGTDTEAFF.